This T cell receptor (beta chain) was obtained from a study of regulatory T cells in long-lasting Graves disease (dated by TCRdb to the early 2020s). As for the study more broadly: Antithyroid drugs had been taken for less than 3 months by newly diagnosed Graves' disease patients. A total of about 35 samples underwent TCR sequencing, from about 13 patients with persistent Graves' disease and some 20 patients with newly diagnosed Graves' disease. The study took place in China and was registered as a clinical trial. This study used TCR sequencing and RNA sequencing of peripheral blood to compare persistent Graves' disease patients against newly diagnosed Graves' disease patients.

Library method: multiplex PCR. Data came from an Illumina HiSeq 4000. TCR beta libraries were built with iRepertoire HTBI primers and Arm-PCR amplification of CDR3 regions. Gel purification was performed on PCR products prior to sequencing. The authors processed their data as follows. Gene usage analysis of CDR3 amino acid clonotypes relied on the 60 or so TRBV and about 13 TRBJ segments identified across samples. COPE and FqMerger were used to merge filtered high-quality paired reads into contigs. BLAST was used to align contigs to IMGT TRBV, TRBD and TRBJ reference genes, and CDR3 was defined according to IMGT. Highly expanded clones were defined as clonotypes with a frequency above 0.1%. Shannon entropy was used to measure repertoire diversity, and the Gini coefficient was used to measure V-J evenness. A clonotype was considered public if more than one individual shared it. The public reads were reprocessed in TCRdb via fastp at Q25 and MiXCR, keeping in-frame beta chains. Entries that share a CDR3 protein sequence are merged under the most common genes and DNA. In this record, the V and J calls reflect TCRdb's handling and not the investigators' own analysis. The table for this sample lists around 250,000 distinct CDR3 sequences; about 19% of them were counted only once. More than 11% of the sample rests with the top ten.

The CDR1 and CDR2 encoded by the germline V gene are MGHRA and YSYEKL. The CDR3 starts with the cysteine, ends with the phenylalanine, and has 16 residues. The only DNA kept is the CDR3, 48 bases in frame from the first base. On the study overall, not on this receptor specifically: As a limitation, the authors acknowledged that the small sample size may reduce accuracy. The study examined only peripheral blood because the primary lesion, thyroid tissue, could not be accessed. More public clonotypes were shared among persistent patients (under 3,000) than among newly diagnosed patients (roughly 1,000). Compared with newly diagnosed patients, patients with persistent Graves' disease had lower TCR Shannon entropy and fewer highly expanded clones, which suggests clonal expansion. Only the TCR beta chain was sequenced and analyzed. Preferential use of TRBV28, TRBJ1-2 and TRBJ2-5 was observed in persistent disease, whereas TRBV20-1 and TRBJ2-1 were favored in newly diagnosed disease.

Per the publication, the time point label means: newly diagnosed GD, antithyroid drugs for less than 3 months. RNA was extracted from PBMCs in TRIzol for both TCR sequencing and RNA sequencing. The diagnosis of Graves' disease was made according to American Thyroid Association guidelines. Patients were recruited from an endocrinology department in Xi'an, China. Each patient gave around 9 milliliters of peripheral blood, collected in an EDTA anticoagulant tube. Ficoll Paque Plus density gradient separation was used to isolate PBMCs, and no further T cell sorting was performed. An Agilent 2100 Bioanalyzer and agarose gel were used to assess RNA quality, and a NanoDrop 2000 was used to measure RNA concentration. With regard to this clonotype: It has no known antigen specificity. Mismatch with germline at one junction end may stem from a read error.

This receptor chain uses TRBV4-1 and TRBJ2-7, with 12 bases in between that match TRBD1. The clonotype originates from a female donor with Graves disease. This specimen consisted of peripheral blood mononuclear cells (PBMCs), obtained at new diagnosis, from a patient treated with antithyroid drugs. The CDR3 in this case is CAGSPTRDRGPGEQYF. The sequence in DNA is TGCGCCGGCAGCCCAACCCGGGACAGGGGGCCAGGAGAGCAGTACTTC.